These T cell receptor beta chains were read from a single sample in a study of shared clonotypes between healthy human individuals. TCRdb keeps only in-frame clones here, not all; method: immunoSEQ multiplex PCR. Of roughly 2.5 million clones in the sample, approximately 94% were seen once. The sequenced sample consisted of naive CD4+ T cells sorted from blood. The receptors were gathered from a man aged 18 to 29 in good health. The conserved cysteine and the conserved F or W are not part of the CDR3 here.

v_call,j_call,cdr3_aa
TRBV29-1,TRBJ1-3,SVAGRLGNTIY
TRBV7-9,TRBJ1-3,ASSPTQGITGNTIY
TRBV2,TRBJ2-7,ASSEDRYSYEQY
TRBV25-1,TRBJ1-2,ASSVTGDYGYT
TRBV4-1,TRBJ1-6,ASSQGRTADNSPLH
TRBV2,TRBJ1-2,AGTKGTPTNYGYT
TRBV2,TRBJ1-4,ASNQHVSNEKLF
TRBV19,TRBJ1-4,ASRISGTGYEKLF
TRBV6-6,TRBJ2-5,ASSYVIRHQY
TRBV6-6,TRBJ2-3,ASSYGQNTDTQY
TRBV2,TRBJ1-5,ASDRRQYNQPQH
TRBV30,TRBJ2-7,AWSTGQGYDEQY
TRBV30,TRBJ1-1,AWRGTGGAGSAAF
TRBV5-1,TRBJ2-5,ASSVATLETQY
TRBV7-6,TRBJ2-7,ASSATGYSYEQY
TRBV18,TRBJ2-7,ASSPQEGIYEQY
TRBV5-4,TRBJ2-7,ASSPGQTGRYEQY
TRBV7-9,TRBJ2-5,ASSIGRSGIDETQY
TRBV5-1,TRBJ2-1,ASSLVPLSGWSPSSYNEQF
TRBV2,TRBJ1-6,ASSEDSRALNSPLH
TRBV29-1,TRBJ2-1,SVDGSGATYNEQF
TRBV2,TRBJ1-4,ASSVTEATNEKLF